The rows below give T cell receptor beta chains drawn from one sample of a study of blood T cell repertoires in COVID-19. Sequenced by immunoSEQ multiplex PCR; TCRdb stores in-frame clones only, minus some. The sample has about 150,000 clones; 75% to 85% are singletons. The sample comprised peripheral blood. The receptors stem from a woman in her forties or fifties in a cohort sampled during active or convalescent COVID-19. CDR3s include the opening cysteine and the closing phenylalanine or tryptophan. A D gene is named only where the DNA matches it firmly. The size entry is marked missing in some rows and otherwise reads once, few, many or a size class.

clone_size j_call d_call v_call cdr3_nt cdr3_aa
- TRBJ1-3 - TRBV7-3 TGTGCCAGCAGTCCTAGCGTGCGGTCCGGAAACACCATATATTTT CASSPSVRSGNTIYF
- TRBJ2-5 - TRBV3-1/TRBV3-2 TGTGCCAGCAGCCAAGGAGGCCAAGAGACCCAGTACTTC CASSQGGQETQYF
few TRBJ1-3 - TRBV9 TGTGCCAGCAGCTTAGAAGGGGGCTCTGGAAACACCATATATTTT CASSLEGGSGNTIYF
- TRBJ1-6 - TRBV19 TGTGCCAGTAGTTCGTTTTTCGATAATTCACCCCTCCACTTT CASSSFFDNSPLHF
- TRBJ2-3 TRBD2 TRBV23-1 TGCGCCAGCAGTCAAGGACTAGATATAGCAGATACGCAGTATTTT CASSQGLDIADTQYF
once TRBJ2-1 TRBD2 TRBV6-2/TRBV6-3 TGTGCCAGCAGTACACTAGCGGGGGAGAACTCCTACAATGAGCAGTTCTTC CASSTLAGENSYNEQFF
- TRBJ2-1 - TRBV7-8 TGTGCCAGCAGCTTAATTACTGGGGGGTCGAATGAGCAGTTCTTC CASSLITGGSNEQFF
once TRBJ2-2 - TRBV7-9 TGTGCCAGCAGCAGATTACAGGGAGGGACGAACACCGGGGAGCTGTTTTTT CASSRLQGGTNTGELFF
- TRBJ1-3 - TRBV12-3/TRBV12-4 TGTGCCAGCAGTTCTATCCCGAACACCATATATTTT CASSSIPNTIYF
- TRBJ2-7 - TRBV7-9 TGTGCCAGCAGCCAGGGGGGAAACTCCTACGAGCAGTACTTC CASSQGGNSYEQYF
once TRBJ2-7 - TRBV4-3 TGCGCCAGCAGCCAGTCCCGGGAGAGATTCTCCTACGAGCAGTACTTC CASSQSRERFSYEQYF
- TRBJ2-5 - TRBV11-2 TGTGCCAGCAGCTCTACGACAGGCAAAGAGACCCAGTACTTC CASSSTTGKETQYF
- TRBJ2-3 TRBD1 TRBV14 TGTGCCAGCAGCCGAGAGGGGACAGAAAAAACAGATACGCAGTATTTT CASSREGTEKTDTQYF
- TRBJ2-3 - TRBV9 TGTGCCAGCAGCGTAGTGGGGGCGGCTAGCACAGATACGCAGTATTTT CASSVVGAASTDTQYF
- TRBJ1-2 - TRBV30 TGTGCCTGGAGTCAGGGATTAACTTGGGGCTACACCTTC CAWSQGLTWGYTF
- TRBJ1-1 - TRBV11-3 TGTGCCAGCAGCTTAGCGAGGAACACTGAAGCTTTCTTT CASSLARNTEAFF
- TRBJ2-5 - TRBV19 TGTGCCAGTAGTCTACAGGGCAGGCAGTACTTC CASSLQGRQYF
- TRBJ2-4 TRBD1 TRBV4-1 TGCGCCAGCAGCCAGGCACTCCCGGGACAGGGTACTTCCAAAAACATTCAGTACTTC CASSQALPGQGTSKNIQYF
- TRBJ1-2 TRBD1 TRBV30 TGTGCCTGGAGCCAGGGGGACCGCTATGGCTACACCTTC CAWSQGDRYGYTF
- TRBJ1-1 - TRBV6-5 TGTGCCAGCAGTACAGACAGGAACACTGAAGCTTTCTTT CASSTDRNTEAFF
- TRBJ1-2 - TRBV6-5 TGTGCCAGCAAGGTCAGGGGCGGTGACTATGGCTACACCTTC CASKVRGGDYGYTF
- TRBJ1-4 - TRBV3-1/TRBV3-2 TGTGCCAGCAGCCGCCTGACAGGTACTAATGAAAAACTGTTTTTT CASSRLTGTNEKLFF
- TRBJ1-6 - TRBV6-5 TGTGCCAGCAGTTACTCGAGGACGATCCAGGGATCTCCCCTCCACTTT CASSYSRTIQGSPLHF
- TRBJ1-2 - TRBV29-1 TGCAGCGTGGACCAGGGCAGCTATGGCTACACCTTC CSVDQGSYGYTF
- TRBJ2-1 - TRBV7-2 TGTGCCAGCAGCAGGGGTGGAGGGGTCCGCTCCTACAATGAGCAGTTCTTC CASSRGGGVRSYNEQFF
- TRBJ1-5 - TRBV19 TGTGCCACTTCTGGACAGATCCTCGACCGGGCCCAGCATTTT CATSGQILDRAQHF
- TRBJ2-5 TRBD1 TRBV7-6 TGTGCCAGCAGCCTGGACAGGGAAGAGACCCAGTACTTC CASSLDREETQYF
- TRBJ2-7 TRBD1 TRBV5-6 TGTGCCAGCAGCAGAGGAGACAGGGGCTACGAGCAGTACTTC CASSRGDRGYEQYF
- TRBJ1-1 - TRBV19 TGTGCCAGTAGCCGGGGCGGATTGGTGCGGGGCGCGGGTGAAGCTTTCTTT CASSRGGLVRGAGEAFF
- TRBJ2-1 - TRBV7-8 TGTGCCAGCAGCCCCCTCGCGTACAATGAGCAGTTCTTC CASSPLAYNEQFF
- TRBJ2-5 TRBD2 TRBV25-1 TGTGCCAGCAGTGTAGCGGGGGGGGAAGAGACCCAGTACTTC CASSVAGGEETQYF
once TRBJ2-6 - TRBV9 TGTGCCAGCAGCCCATTTGTAACTCGTTCTGGGGCCAACGTCCTGACTTTC CASSPFVTRSGANVLTF
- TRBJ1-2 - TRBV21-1 TGTGCCAGCGCCACGGTGTGGGGGCTTTCTTTCTATGGCTACACCTTC CASATVWGLSFYGYTF
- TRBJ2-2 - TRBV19 TGTGCCACCCAAAACTCCCTACCATACACCGGGGAGCTGTTTTTT CATQNSLPYTGELFF
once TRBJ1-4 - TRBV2 TGTGCCAGCAGTTCAGGGACGGGAGGGGAAAAACTGTTTTTT CASSSGTGGEKLFF
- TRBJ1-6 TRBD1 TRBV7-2 TGTGCCAGCAGCTTACAGGGGGTTAATTCACCCCTCCACTTT CASSLQGVNSPLHF
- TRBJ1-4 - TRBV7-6 TGTGCCAGCAGCACAGATGAGGGGGAGAAACTGTTTTTT CASSTDEGEKLFF
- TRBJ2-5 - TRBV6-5 TGTGCCAGCATCCGAGAGCCCGAACAAGAGACCCAGTACTTC CASIREPEQETQYF
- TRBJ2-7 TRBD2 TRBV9 TGTGCCAGCAGCGTAGGGCTAGCGCGACGGGGGGAGCAAGAGCAGTACTTC CASSVGLARRGEQEQYF
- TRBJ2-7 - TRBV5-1 TGCGCCAGCAGCTTGGCCCAGGGGAACGAGCAGTACTTC CASSLAQGNEQYF
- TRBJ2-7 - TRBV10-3 TGTGCCCTCGCTTCCGCACCGGGTGATAAGGAGCAGTACTTC CALASAPGDKEQYF
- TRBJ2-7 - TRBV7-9 TGTGCCAGCAGCCCCTCCTTCTACGAGCAGTACTTC CASSPSFYEQYF
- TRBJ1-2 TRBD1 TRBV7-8 TGTGCCAGCAGCGCCGAATCCACGGGACAGCTCTATGGCTACACCTTC CASSAESTGQLYGYTF
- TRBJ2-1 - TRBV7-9 TGTGCCAGCAGCCACACTCGGGGAGAGCAGTTCTTC CASSHTRGEQFF
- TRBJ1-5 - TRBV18 TGTGCCAGCTCACTGGGCTCATTCAATCAGCCCCAGCATTTT CASSLGSFNQPQHF
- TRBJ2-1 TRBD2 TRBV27 TGTGCCAGCAGTTTTCGTAGGACTAGCGGGATTAACAATGAGCAGTTCTTC CASSFRRTSGINNEQFF
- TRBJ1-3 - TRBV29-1 TGCAGCGCCCCAGGCCCTGGAAACACCATATATTTT CSAPGPGNTIYF
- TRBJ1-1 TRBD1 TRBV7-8 TGTGCCAGCAGCGGCCGACAGGGTTTGGGCACTGAAGCTTTCTTT CASSGRQGLGTEAFF
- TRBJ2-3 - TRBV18 TGTGCCAGCTCACTCCCGGGCACAGATACGCAGTATTTT CASSLPGTDTQYF
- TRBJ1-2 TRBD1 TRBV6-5 TGTGCCAGCAGTAGCGCCGGGGCAGGGGGCTTTGGCTACACCTTC CASSSAGAGGFGYTF
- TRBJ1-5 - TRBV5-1 TGCGCCAGCAGCTTGGAAGGGGCCCCCAATCAGCCCCAGCATTTT CASSLEGAPNQPQHF
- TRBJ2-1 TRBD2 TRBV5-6 TGTGCCAGCAGCTTACTAGCGGTACCTTCCTACAATGAGCAGTTCTTC CASSLLAVPSYNEQFF
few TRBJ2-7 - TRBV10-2 TGCGCCAGTCGGGGAGGACACAGCTACGAGCAGTACTTC CASRGGHSYEQYF